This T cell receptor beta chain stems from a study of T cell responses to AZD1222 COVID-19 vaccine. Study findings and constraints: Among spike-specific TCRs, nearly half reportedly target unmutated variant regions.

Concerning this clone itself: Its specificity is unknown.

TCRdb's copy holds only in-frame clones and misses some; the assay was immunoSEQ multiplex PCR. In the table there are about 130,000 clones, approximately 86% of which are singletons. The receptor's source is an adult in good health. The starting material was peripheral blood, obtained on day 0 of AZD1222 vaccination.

CDR3 sequence: CASSIGGGTDTQYF. The CDR3 bases are TGTGCCAGTAGTATAGGCGGAGGCACAGATACGCAGTATTTT. This chain joins TRBV19 and TRBJ2-3; D not certain. Per germline, CDR1 LNHDA and CDR2 SQIVND (reference sequence). Trimming took off 1 base at V and 1 base at J, with 6 bases between the two ends. This CDR3 contains 14 residues.